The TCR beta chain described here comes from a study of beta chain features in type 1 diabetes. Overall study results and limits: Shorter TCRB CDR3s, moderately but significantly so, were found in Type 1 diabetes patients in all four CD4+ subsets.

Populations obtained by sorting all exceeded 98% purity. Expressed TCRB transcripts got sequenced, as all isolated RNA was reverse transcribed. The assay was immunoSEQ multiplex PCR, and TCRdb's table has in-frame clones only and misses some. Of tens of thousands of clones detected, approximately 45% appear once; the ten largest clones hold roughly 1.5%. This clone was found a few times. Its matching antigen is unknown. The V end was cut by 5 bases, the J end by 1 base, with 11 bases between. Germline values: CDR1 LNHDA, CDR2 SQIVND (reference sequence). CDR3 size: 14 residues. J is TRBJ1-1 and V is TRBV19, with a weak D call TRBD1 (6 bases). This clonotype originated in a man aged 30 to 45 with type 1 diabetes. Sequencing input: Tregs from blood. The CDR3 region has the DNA TGTGCCAGTAGTTCGACAGGAAAGAACACTGAAGCTTTCTTT. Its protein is CASSSTGKNTEAFF.